These T cell receptor beta chains were read from a single sample in a study of blood T cell repertoires in COVID-19. Profiled with immunoSEQ multiplex PCR; TCRdb holds only in-frame clones, not every one. This sample carries around 100,000 clones, about nine tenths of them seen once, and the ten largest clones take around 15%. The specimen was peripheral blood. The receptors originated from a man over 45 with acute or convalescent COVID-19. Both conserved end residues are part of each CDR3. The order of the fields is clone size, D gene, V gene, J gene, CDR3 DNA, CDR3 protein. D genes are given only for firm matches. Size is stated for part of the rows, as once, few or many counts, or as a class when the clone is expanded.

clone_size: once; d_call: -; v_call: TRBV28; j_call: TRBJ1-5; cdr3_nt: TGTGCCAGCAGTCCGGACAGTTATAGCAATCAGCCCCAGCATTTT; cdr3_aa: CASSPDSYSNQPQHF
clone_size: once; d_call: -; v_call: TRBV6-5; j_call: TRBJ1-6; cdr3_nt: TGTGCCAGCAGTTACTCATGGGGGCGGTATTCACCCCTCCACTTT; cdr3_aa: CASSYSWGRYSPLHF
clone_size: -; d_call: -; v_call: TRBV5-1; j_call: TRBJ1-2; cdr3_nt: TGCGCCAGCAGTTACGCACAGGGAAAGGAAGGCTACACCTTC; cdr3_aa: CASSYAQGKEGYTF
clone_size: -; d_call: TRBD1; v_call: TRBV11-2; j_call: TRBJ2-7; cdr3_nt: TGTGCCAGCAGCTCCCCCGGGACAGGGGTCGAGCAGTACTTC; cdr3_aa: CASSSPGTGVEQYF
clone_size: -; d_call: -; v_call: TRBV29-1; j_call: TRBJ1-2; cdr3_nt: TGCAGCGTTGAAGTGAGCGGCGGTAGTGGCTACACCTTC; cdr3_aa: CSVEVSGGSGYTF
clone_size: once; d_call: TRBD2; v_call: TRBV9; j_call: TRBJ2-7; cdr3_nt: TGTGCCAGCAGCGTAGGTAGCGGGACTTACGAGCAGTACTTC; cdr3_aa: CASSVGSGTYEQYF
clone_size: few; d_call: -; v_call: TRBV27; j_call: TRBJ2-3; cdr3_nt: TGTGCCAGCAGTTTATCGATTCCCGGCGGGACGGGGGCAGATACGCAGTATTTT; cdr3_aa: CASSLSIPGGTGADTQYF
clone_size: -; d_call: TRBD2; v_call: TRBV14; j_call: TRBJ2-1; cdr3_nt: TGTGCCAGCAGCCAGACTAGCGGGAGAAATGAGCAGTTCTTC; cdr3_aa: CASSQTSGRNEQFF
clone_size: -; d_call: -; v_call: TRBV7-9; j_call: TRBJ2-7; cdr3_nt: TGTGCCAGCAGCCTCGACATCGCCTACGAGCAGTACTTC; cdr3_aa: CASSLDIAYEQYF
clone_size: -; d_call: TRBD1; v_call: TRBV12-3/TRBV12-4; j_call: TRBJ2-1; cdr3_nt: TGTGCCAGCAGTCCGGACAGGGGTGGGCAGTTCTTC; cdr3_aa: CASSPDRGGQFF
clone_size: -; d_call: TRBD2; v_call: TRBV7-2; j_call: TRBJ2-1; cdr3_nt: TGTGCCAGCGTCTGGACTAGCGGGAGTAATGAGCAGTTCTTC; cdr3_aa: CASVWTSGSNEQFF
clone_size: -; d_call: -; v_call: TRBV5-1; j_call: TRBJ2-1; cdr3_nt: TGCGCCAGCAGCTTGGTGAGGAATGAGCAGTTCTTC; cdr3_aa: CASSLVRNEQFF
clone_size: -; d_call: -; v_call: TRBV24-1; j_call: TRBJ2-1; cdr3_nt: TGTGCCACCAGTGATTGGGGGGTGAATGAGCAGTTCTTC; cdr3_aa: CATSDWGVNEQFF
clone_size: -; d_call: TRBD1; v_call: TRBV28; j_call: TRBJ1-5; cdr3_nt: TGTGCCAGCAGTTCCTCACGGACAGGGGGGGTTCAGCCCCAGCATTTT; cdr3_aa: CASSSSRTGGVQPQHF
clone_size: -; d_call: TRBD2; v_call: TRBV28; j_call: TRBJ2-1; cdr3_nt: TGTGCCAGCAGTTTATGGGTTGGGTCGGGGACTAGCGAATACAATGAGCAGTTCTTC; cdr3_aa: CASSLWVGSGTSEYNEQFF
clone_size: -; d_call: -; v_call: TRBV7-9; j_call: TRBJ2-1; cdr3_nt: TGTGCCAGCAGCGCGTATTTTGGTGAGCAGTTCTTC; cdr3_aa: CASSAYFGEQFF
clone_size: -; d_call: -; v_call: TRBV18; j_call: TRBJ1-1; cdr3_nt: TGTGCCAGCTCACGAGATACAGGGACCCTGAACACTGAAGCTTTCTTT; cdr3_aa: CASSRDTGTLNTEAFF
clone_size: -; d_call: TRBD1; v_call: TRBV4-2; j_call: TRBJ2-7; cdr3_nt: TGTGCCAGCACCGAGGGGGCAGGGGTTGGGTACGAGCAGTACTTC; cdr3_aa: CASTEGAGVGYEQYF
clone_size: -; d_call: TRBD2; v_call: TRBV19; j_call: TRBJ2-1; cdr3_nt: TGTGCCAGTAGTATGAGTCTGGGTCTAGCGGGAATACGGGCTGAGCAGTTCTTC; cdr3_aa: CASSMSLGLAGIRAEQFF
clone_size: -; d_call: -; v_call: TRBV21-1; j_call: TRBJ2-7; cdr3_nt: TGTGCCAGCAGCAAAAACATGGACAGAAGTAACGCTATAAGCTACGAGCAGTACTTC; cdr3_aa: CASSKNMDRSNAISYEQYF
clone_size: -; d_call: -; v_call: TRBV28; j_call: TRBJ1-4; cdr3_nt: TGTGCCAGCAGCCCGGGGGATCGGGAAAAACTGTTTTTT; cdr3_aa: CASSPGDREKLFF
clone_size: -; d_call: -; v_call: TRBV7-8; j_call: TRBJ1-3; cdr3_nt: TGTGCCAGCAGTCGGGAGAGACTGTCAGGAAACACCATATATTTT; cdr3_aa: CASSRERLSGNTIYF
clone_size: -; d_call: TRBD1; v_call: TRBV29-1; j_call: TRBJ2-1; cdr3_nt: TGCAGCGTAGTTCCGGGACAGGGTGTTCATGAGCAGTTCTTC; cdr3_aa: CSVVPGQGVHEQFF
clone_size: -; d_call: TRBD1; v_call: TRBV19; j_call: TRBJ2-2; cdr3_nt: TGTGCCAGTAGTGCACCAGGGGGTCTCGCGAACACCGGGGAGCTGTTTTTT; cdr3_aa: CASSAPGGLANTGELFF
clone_size: few; d_call: -; v_call: TRBV4-1; j_call: TRBJ1-2; cdr3_nt: TGCGCCAGCAGCCCTCAACAGGGTTCTAACTATGGCTACACCTTC; cdr3_aa: CASSPQQGSNYGYTF
clone_size: few; d_call: -; v_call: TRBV7-2; j_call: TRBJ2-7; cdr3_nt: TGTGCCAGCAGCTTAATAGCTGCTTACGAGCAGTACTTC; cdr3_aa: CASSLIAAYEQYF
clone_size: -; d_call: TRBD2; v_call: TRBV19; j_call: TRBJ2-5; cdr3_nt: TGTGCCAGTACCCGCGGGGGGACTCAAGAGACCCAGTACTTC; cdr3_aa: CASTRGGTQETQYF
clone_size: once; d_call: TRBD2; v_call: TRBV19; j_call: TRBJ2-7; cdr3_nt: TGTGCCAGTAGCCCGTATCTTACTAGCGGTCGATCCTACGAGCAGTACTTC; cdr3_aa: CASSPYLTSGRSYEQYF
clone_size: once; d_call: -; v_call: TRBV5-1; j_call: TRBJ2-1; cdr3_nt: TGCGCCAGCAGCTTGACCTCCCCACAGTTTGAGCAGTTCTTC; cdr3_aa: CASSLTSPQFEQFF
clone_size: -; d_call: -; v_call: TRBV7-9; j_call: TRBJ2-4; cdr3_nt: TGTGCCAGCAGCATTGACCGGGACATTCAGTACTTC; cdr3_aa: CASSIDRDIQYF
clone_size: -; d_call: -; v_call: TRBV29-1; j_call: TRBJ2-1; cdr3_nt: TGCAGCGTTCAGGGGTGGGAAGAGCAGTTCTTC; cdr3_aa: CSVQGWEEQFF
clone_size: -; d_call: TRBD1; v_call: TRBV14; j_call: TRBJ1-2; cdr3_nt: TGTGCCAGCAGCCAGCGGACAGGTCCTTTCTATGGCTACACCTTC; cdr3_aa: CASSQRTGPFYGYTF
clone_size: -; d_call: -; v_call: TRBV11-1; j_call: TRBJ2-1; cdr3_nt: TGTGCCAGCAGCTTATCTACCCGGAATGAGCAGTTCTTC; cdr3_aa: CASSLSTRNEQFF
clone_size: -; d_call: -; v_call: TRBV5-6; j_call: TRBJ1-5; cdr3_nt: TGTGCCAGCAGCTCAACAGGGAGGGATAGCAATCAGCCCCAGCATTTT; cdr3_aa: CASSSTGRDSNQPQHF
clone_size: -; d_call: -; v_call: TRBV20-1; j_call: TRBJ2-1; cdr3_nt: TGCAGTGCTAGAGGCAGCGGGGAGCAGTTCTTC; cdr3_aa: CSARGSGEQFF
clone_size: -; d_call: -; v_call: TRBV5-1; j_call: TRBJ2-1; cdr3_nt: TGCGCCAGCAGCCAAAGGAGGCAAGACAATGAGCAGTTCTTC; cdr3_aa: CASSQRRQDNEQFF
clone_size: -; d_call: TRBD1; v_call: TRBV5-4; j_call: TRBJ1-1; cdr3_nt: TGTGCCAGCAGCTGGGGACAGACACAGAACACTGAAGCTTTCTTT; cdr3_aa: CASSWGQTQNTEAFF
clone_size: -; d_call: TRBD2; v_call: TRBV5-1; j_call: TRBJ2-1; cdr3_nt: TGCGCCAGCAGCACTGGGACTAGCGGAATCTACAATGAGCAGTTCTTC; cdr3_aa: CASSTGTSGIYNEQFF
clone_size: -; d_call: -; v_call: TRBV2; j_call: TRBJ1-5; cdr3_nt: TGTGCCAGCAGAACAGGACAATCCCAGCCCCAGCATTTT; cdr3_aa: CASRTGQSQPQHF
clone_size: -; d_call: TRBD2; v_call: TRBV3-1/TRBV3-2; j_call: TRBJ2-7; cdr3_nt: TGTGCCAGCAGCCAAGCTAGCGGGAGTGGTCGCGAGCAGTACTTC; cdr3_aa: CASSQASGSGREQYF
clone_size: -; d_call: TRBD2; v_call: TRBV5-1; j_call: TRBJ2-1; cdr3_nt: TGCGCCAGCAGCTCGGCCGCGGTGACTAGCGGGACTAATGAGCAGTTCTTC; cdr3_aa: CASSSAAVTSGTNEQFF
clone_size: once; d_call: -; v_call: TRBV18; j_call: TRBJ2-7; cdr3_nt: TGTGCCAGCTCACCCCCGGACAGACGAGATTCCTACGAGCAGTACTTC; cdr3_aa: CASSPPDRRDSYEQYF
clone_size: -; d_call: -; v_call: TRBV21-1; j_call: TRBJ2-3; cdr3_nt: TGTGCCAGAGAGGGAAGATTGGTGGGACTAGGAGGAGATACGCAGTATTTT; cdr3_aa: CAREGRLVGLGGDTQYF
clone_size: -; d_call: TRBD1; v_call: TRBV10-3; j_call: TRBJ2-3; cdr3_nt: TGTGCCATCAGGGCGACAGGGGGGGCAGATACGCAGTATTTT; cdr3_aa: CAIRATGGADTQYF
clone_size: -; d_call: -; v_call: TRBV5-4; j_call: TRBJ1-3; cdr3_nt: TGTGCCAGCAAGCGGATACTAGAGGACACCATATATTTT; cdr3_aa: CASKRILEDTIYF
clone_size: -; d_call: -; v_call: TRBV2; j_call: TRBJ2-2; cdr3_nt: TGTGCCAGCGGGAGTAACACCGGGGAGCTGTTTTTT; cdr3_aa: CASGSNTGELFF